This TCR beta chain comes out of a study of blood T cell repertoires in COVID-19. CDR1 and CDR2 from the germline V gene are SGHAT and FQNNGV. The CDR3 is 15 amino acids. J was trimmed by 5 bases and V by 1 base; bases with no gene match: 4. TCRdb's table, derived via immunoSEQ multiplex PCR, lists solely in-frame clones and lacks some. The profile shows about 230,000 clones, around 88% of them singletons. The sequenced sample consisted of peripheral blood. This chain connects TRBV11-2 to TRBJ1-4; 7 nucleotides line up with TRBD1. This clonotype originated in a man at least 80 years old with acute or convalescent COVID-19. This CDR3 is CASSLVQQGNEKLFF. The CDR3 coding sequence is TGTGCCAGCAGCTTAGTTCAACAGGGGAATGAAAAACTGTTTTTT.